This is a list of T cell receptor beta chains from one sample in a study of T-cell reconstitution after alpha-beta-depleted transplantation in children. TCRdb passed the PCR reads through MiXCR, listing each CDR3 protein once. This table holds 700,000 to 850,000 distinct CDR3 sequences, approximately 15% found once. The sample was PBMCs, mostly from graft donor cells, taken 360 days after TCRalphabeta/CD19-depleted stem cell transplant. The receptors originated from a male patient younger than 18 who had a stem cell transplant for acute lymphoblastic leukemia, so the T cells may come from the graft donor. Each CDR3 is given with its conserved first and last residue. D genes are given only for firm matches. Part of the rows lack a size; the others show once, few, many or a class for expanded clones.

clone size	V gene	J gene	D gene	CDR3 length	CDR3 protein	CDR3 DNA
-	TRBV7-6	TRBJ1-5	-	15	CASSLEWGLNQPQHF	TGTGCCAGCAGCTTAGAGTGGGGCCTCAATCAGCCCCAGCATTTT
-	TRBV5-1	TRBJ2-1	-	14	CASTLRAGGNEQFF	TGCGCCAGCACCCTAAGGGCTGGGGGCAATGAGCAGTTCTTC
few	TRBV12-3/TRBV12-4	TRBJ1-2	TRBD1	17	CASSSSRDRLLNYGYTF	TGTGCCAGCAGTTCCTCCCGGGACAGACTTCTCAACTATGGCTACACCTTC
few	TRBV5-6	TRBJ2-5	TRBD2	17	CASSLALLAGSQETQYF	TGTGCCAGCAGCTTGGCCCTTCTAGCGGGATCACAGGAGACCCAGTACTTC
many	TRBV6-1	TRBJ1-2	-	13	CASSGFRGYGYTF	TGTGCCAGCAGTGGATTTAGGGGCTATGGCTACACCTTC
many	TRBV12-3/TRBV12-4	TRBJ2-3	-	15	CASRDPGVYTDTQYF	TGTGCCAGCAGGGACCCCGGGGTCTACACAGATACGCAGTATTTT
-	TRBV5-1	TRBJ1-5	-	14	CASSLVVGDQPQHF	TGCGCCAGCAGCTTGGTAGTCGGTGATCAGCCCCAGCATTTT
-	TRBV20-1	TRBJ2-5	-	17	CSASLGIARGTQETQYF	TGCAGTGCTAGTCTGGGAATAGCTAGGGGGACACAAGAGACCCAGTACTTC
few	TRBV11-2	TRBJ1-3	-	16	CASSLYRSGSGNTIYF	TGTGCCAGCAGCTTATATCGGTCGGGGTCTGGAAACACCATATATTTT
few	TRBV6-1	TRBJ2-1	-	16	CASIKYEFSSYNEQFF	TGTGCCAGCATCAAATATGAGTTTAGCTCCTACAATGAGCAGTTCTTC
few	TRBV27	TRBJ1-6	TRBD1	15	CASSTSTGLGSPLHF	TGTGCCAGCAGTACCTCGACAGGGTTGGGTTCACCCCTCCACTTT
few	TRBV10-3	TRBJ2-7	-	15	CAIARGGQLVNEQYF	TGTGCCATCGCCCGAGGGGGGCAACTAGTTAACGAGCAGTACTTC
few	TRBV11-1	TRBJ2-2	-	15	CASLRRGPNTGELFF	TGTGCCAGCCTCCGTCGGGGGCCGAACACCGGGGAGCTGTTTTTT
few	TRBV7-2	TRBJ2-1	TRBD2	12	CASSRGGTRQFF	TGTGCCAGCAGCCGCGGGGGTACGAGGCAGTTCTTC
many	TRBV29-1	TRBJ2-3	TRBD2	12	CSVERGGRTQYF	TGCAGCGTTGAGCGGGGGGGTCGTACGCAGTATTTT
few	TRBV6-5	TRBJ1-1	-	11	CGSGRNTEAFF	TGTGGGAGCGGGAGGAACACTGAAGCTTTCTTT
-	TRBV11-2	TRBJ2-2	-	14	CASARVGTPGELFF	TGTGCCAGCGCCCGCGTGGGTACTCCCGGGGAGCTGTTTTTT
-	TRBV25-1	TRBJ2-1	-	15	CASSEWGPSDNEQFF	TGTGCCAGCAGTGAATGGGGACCCTCAGACAATGAGCAGTTCTTC
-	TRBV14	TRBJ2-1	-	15	CASSQVGGSGNEQFF	TGTGCCAGCAGCCAAGTTGGTGGCAGCGGCAATGAGCAGTTCTTC
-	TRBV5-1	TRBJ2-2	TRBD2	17	CASSRGGLAVNTGELFF	TGCGCCAGCAGCCGCGGGGGACTAGCAGTGAACACCGGGGAGCTGTTTTTT
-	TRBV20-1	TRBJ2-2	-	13	CSAFQGTFGELFF	TGCAGTGCTTTCCAGGGGACTTTCGGGGAGCTGTTTTTT
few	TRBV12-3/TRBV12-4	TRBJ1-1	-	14	CASSLWGGPYPAFF	TGTGCCAGCAGTTTATGGGGGGGCCCGTACCCAGCTTTCTTT
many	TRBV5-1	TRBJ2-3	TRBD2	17	CASSFGTTSGRTDTQYF	TGCGCCAGCAGCTTTGGGACGACTAGCGGGAGAACAGATACGCAGTATTTT
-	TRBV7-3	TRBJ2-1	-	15	CASSRGAGPNNEQFF	TGTGCCAGCAGCCGCGGTGCGGGACCGAATAATGAGCAGTTCTTC
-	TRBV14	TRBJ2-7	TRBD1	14	CASSPTGQANEQYF	TGTGCCAGCAGCCCCACCGGACAGGCGAACGAGCAGTACTTC
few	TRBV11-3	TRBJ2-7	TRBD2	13	CASSFKSGSEQYF	TGTGCCAGCAGCTTCAAAAGCGGGAGCGAGCAGTACTTC
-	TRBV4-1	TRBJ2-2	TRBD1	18	CASSQAPGTGGGIGELFF	TGCGCCAGCAGCCAAGCCCCCGGGACAGGGGGCGGTATCGGGGAGCTGTTTTTT
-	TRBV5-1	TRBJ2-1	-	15	CASSLVATTYNEQFF	TGCGCCAGCAGCTTGGTGGCCACGACCTACAATGAGCAGTTCTTC
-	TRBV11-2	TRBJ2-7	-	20	CASSLNPRFLLGESSYEQYF	TGTGCCAGCAGCTTAAACCCCAGGTTCTTATTGGGGGAGAGCTCCTACGAGCAGTACTTC
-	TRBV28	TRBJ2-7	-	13	CASSPRQAREQYF	TGTGCCAGCAGTCCGCGGCAGGCGCGGGAGCAGTACTTC
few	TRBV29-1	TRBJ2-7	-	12	CSVVGARSEQYF	TGCAGCGTTGTGGGGGCGCGAAGCGAGCAGTACTTC
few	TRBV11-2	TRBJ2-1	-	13	CASSPLVYNEQFF	TGTGCCAGCAGCCCCCTAGTTTACAATGAGCAGTTCTTC
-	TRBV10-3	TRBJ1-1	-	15	CAISAGRGTYTEAFF	TGTGCCATCAGTGCGGGAAGGGGGACCTACACTGAAGCTTTCTTT
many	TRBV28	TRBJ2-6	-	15	CASRASFGGANVLTF	TGTGCCAGCAGAGCTAGCTTCGGTGGGGCCAACGTCCTGACTTTC
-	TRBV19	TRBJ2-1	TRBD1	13	CASSTAGGNEQFF	TGTGCCAGTAGTACCGCAGGGGGCAATGAGCAGTTCTTC
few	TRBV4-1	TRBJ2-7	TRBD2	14	CASSPWTRGYEQYF	TGCGCCAGCAGCCCCTGGACTAGGGGCTACGAGCAGTACTTC
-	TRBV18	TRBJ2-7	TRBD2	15	CASSQTSGFSYEQYF	TGTGCCAGCTCACAAACTAGCGGCTTTTCCTACGAGCAGTACTTC
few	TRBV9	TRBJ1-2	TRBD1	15	CASSLGDRDLYGYTF	TGTGCCAGCAGCTTAGGCGACAGGGACCTCTATGGCTACACCTTC
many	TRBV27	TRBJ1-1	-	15	CASSPRRTSNTEAFF	TGTGCCAGCAGTCCAAGGAGGACATCCAACACTGAAGCTTTCTTT
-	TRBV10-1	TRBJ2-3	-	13	CASSHRGPDTQYF	TGCGCCAGCAGCCATAGAGGGCCAGATACGCAGTATTTT
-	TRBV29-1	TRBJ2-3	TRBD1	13	CSVEKGAADTQYF	TGCAGCGTTGAAAAGGGGGCGGCAGATACGCAGTATTTT
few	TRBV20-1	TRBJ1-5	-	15	CSARDMGAINQPQHF	TGCAGTGCTAGAGATATGGGGGCCATCAATCAGCCCCAGCATTTT
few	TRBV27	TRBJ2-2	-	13	CASSLLDTGELFF	TGTGCCAGCAGTTTATTAGACACCGGGGAGCTGTTTTTT
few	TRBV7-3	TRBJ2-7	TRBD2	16	CASSLIGAGGPGEQYF	TGTGCCAGCAGCTTAATCGGAGCGGGAGGGCCAGGCGAGCAGTACTTC
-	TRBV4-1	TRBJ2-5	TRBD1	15	CASSQVGTGQETQYF	TGCGCCAGCAGCCAAGTGGGGACAGGGCAAGAGACCCAGTACTTC
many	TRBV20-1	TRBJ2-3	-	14	CSARLVPPGDTQYF	TGCAGTGCTAGACTTGTCCCACCGGGAGATACGCAGTATTTT